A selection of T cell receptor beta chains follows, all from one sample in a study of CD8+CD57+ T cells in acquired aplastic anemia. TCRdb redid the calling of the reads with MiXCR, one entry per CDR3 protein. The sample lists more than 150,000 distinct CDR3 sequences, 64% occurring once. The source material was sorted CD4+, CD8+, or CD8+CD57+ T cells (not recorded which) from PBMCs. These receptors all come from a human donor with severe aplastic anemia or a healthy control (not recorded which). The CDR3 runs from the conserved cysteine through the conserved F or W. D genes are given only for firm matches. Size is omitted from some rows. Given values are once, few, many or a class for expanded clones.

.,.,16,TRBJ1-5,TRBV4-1,TGCGCCAGCAGCCTACTGACAGGAGTGGGTACTCAGCCCCAGCATTTT,CASSLLTGVGTQPQHF
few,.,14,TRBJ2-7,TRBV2,TGTGCCAGCACCAAACCGGGGGCAAACTACGAGCAGTACTTC,CASTKPGANYEQYF
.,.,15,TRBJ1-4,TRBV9,TGTGCCAGCAGCGTAAGGGCAGCAACTAATGAAAAACTGTTTTTT,CASSVRAATNEKLFF
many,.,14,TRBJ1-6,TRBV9,TGTGCCAGCAGCATCGGGACGGATAATTCACCCCTCCACTTT,CASSIGTDNSPLHF
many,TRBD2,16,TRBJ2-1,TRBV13,TGTGCCAGCAGCTTATTTCTAGCGGGGGGCTCAAATGAGCAGTTCTTC,CASSLFLAGGSNEQFF
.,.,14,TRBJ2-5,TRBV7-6,TGTGCCAGCAGCTTAGCGTTGGAGTGGGAGACCCAGTACTTC,CASSLALEWETQYF
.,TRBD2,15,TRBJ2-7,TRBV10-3,TGTGCCAGCAGTTTATTGTCTAGCGGCTCCTACGAGCAGTACTTC,CASSLLSSGSYEQYF
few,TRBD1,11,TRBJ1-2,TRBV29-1,TGCAGCGTCAGACAGGGAAATGGCTACACCTTC,CSVRQGNGYTF
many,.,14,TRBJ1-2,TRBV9,TGTGCCAGCAGCGTAGAGGAGAGTCCACTGGAATGCACCTTC,CASSVEESPLECTF
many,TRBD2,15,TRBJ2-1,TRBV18,TGTGCCAGCTCACCTCAGCGGGGGACTAACAATGAGCAGTTCTTC,CASSPQRGTNNEQFF
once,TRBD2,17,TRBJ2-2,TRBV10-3,TGTGCCATCAGTGAGTCGAAACTAGCGGGGGGCACCGGGGAGCTGTTTTTT,CAISESKLAGGTGELFF
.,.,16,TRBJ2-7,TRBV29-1,TGCAGCGTTGAAGGTGGCAGCCCAGGAGGGACCTACGAGCAGTACTTC,CSVEGGSPGGTYEQYF
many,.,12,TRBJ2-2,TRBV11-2,TGTGCCAGCAGCCAAAACACCGGGGAGCTGTTTTTT,CASSQNTGELFF
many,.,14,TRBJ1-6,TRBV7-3,TGTGCCAGCAGCGAGGACAGCTCGGGGTCACCCCTCCACTTT,CASSEDSSGSPLHF
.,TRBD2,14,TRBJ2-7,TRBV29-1,TGCAGCGTTTCCGGACTAGCGGGAGCCTACGAGCAGTACTTC,CSVSGLAGAYEQYF
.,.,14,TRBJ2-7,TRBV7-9,TGTGCCAGCAGCTTAGACCCGGCAGGCTACGAGCAGTACTTC,CASSLDPAGYEQYF
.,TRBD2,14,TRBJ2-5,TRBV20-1,TGCAGTGCCACACTAGCGGGAGCCGGTGAGACCCAGTACTTC,CSATLAGAGETQYF
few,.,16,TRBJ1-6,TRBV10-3,TGTGCCATCAGTGAGTACAGGGCCGGGGATAATTCACCCCTCCACTTT,CAISEYRAGDNSPLHF
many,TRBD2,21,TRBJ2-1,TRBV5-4,TGTGCCAGCAGCACCCCAAGGGGATTAGCGGGGGGGATGTTATACTACAATGAGCAGTTCTTC,CASSTPRGLAGGMLYYNEQFF
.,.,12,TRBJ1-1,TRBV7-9,TGTGCCAGCAGCTTAGTGAACGCTGAAGCTTTCTTT,CASSLVNAEAFF
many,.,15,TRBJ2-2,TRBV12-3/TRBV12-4,TGTGCCAGCAGTTTTGTCCCTCTGGGGGCCGGGGAGCTGTTTTTT,CASSFVPLGAGELFF
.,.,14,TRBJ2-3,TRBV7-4,TGTGCCAGCAGCTTTTTTCAGAGAACAGATACGCAGTATTTT,CASSFFQRTDTQYF
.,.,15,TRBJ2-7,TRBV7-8,TGTGCCAGCAGCTTAGTTGCAGGGGGGTTCTACGAGCAGTACTTC,CASSLVAGGFYEQYF
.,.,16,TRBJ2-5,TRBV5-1,TGCGCCAGCAGCTTGGCGGGCAACCCGAGGGGAGAGACCCAGTACTTC,CASSLAGNPRGETQYF
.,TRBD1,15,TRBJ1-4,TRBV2,TGTGCCAGCAAAGCAGGGGGGACAACTAGTGAAAAACTGTTTTTT,CASKAGGTTSEKLFF
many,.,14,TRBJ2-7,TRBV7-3,TGTGCCAGCAGCTACGGGCCGGCTACTGGCGAGCAGTACTTC,CASSYGPATGEQYF